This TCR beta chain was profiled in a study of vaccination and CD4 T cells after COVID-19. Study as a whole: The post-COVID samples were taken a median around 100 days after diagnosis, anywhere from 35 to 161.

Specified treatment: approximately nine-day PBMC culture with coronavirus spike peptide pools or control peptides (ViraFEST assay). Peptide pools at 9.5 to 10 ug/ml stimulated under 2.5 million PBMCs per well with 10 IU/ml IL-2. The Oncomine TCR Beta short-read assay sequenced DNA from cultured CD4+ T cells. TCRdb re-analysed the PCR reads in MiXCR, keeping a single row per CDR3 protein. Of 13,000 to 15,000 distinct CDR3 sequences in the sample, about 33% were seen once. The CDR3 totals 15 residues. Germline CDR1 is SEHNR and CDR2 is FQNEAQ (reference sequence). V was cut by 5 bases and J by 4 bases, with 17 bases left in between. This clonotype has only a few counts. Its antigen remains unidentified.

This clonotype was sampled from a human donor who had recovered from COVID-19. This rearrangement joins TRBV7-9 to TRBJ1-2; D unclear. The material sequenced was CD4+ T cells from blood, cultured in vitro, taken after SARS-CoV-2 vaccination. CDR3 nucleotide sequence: TGTGCCAGCAGCCCCGAGGGCCTGGGTACCTATGGCTACACCTTC. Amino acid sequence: CASSPEGLGTYGYTF.